This passage covers 31 T cell receptor beta chains from one sample sequenced in a study of blood T cell repertoires in COVID-19. Generated by immunoSEQ multiplex PCR, the TCRdb table keeps only in-frame clones and is missing some. The sample includes 270,000 or so clones, 86% of them seen just once. The source material was PBMCs or T cells enriched from blood (not recorded which). Receptor source: a young woman who had recovered from COVID-19.

The chain recombines TRBV7-2 with TRBJ1-1; no definite D call. Germline CDR1 reads SGHTA; CDR2 reads FQGNSA. The CDR3 has 14 amino acids. The ends were cut back, 3 bases at V and 8 bases at J, with 16 bases in the middle. CDR3 coding DNA: TGTGCCAGCAGCTTCGACAAGGCGGACTTCGAAGCTTTCTTT. As protein: CASSFDKADFEAFF.

The V gene is TRBV9, the J gene TRBJ2-3; 12 positions agree with TRBD2. With 3 bases clipped from V and 8 bases from J, the junction kept 4 bases outside the gene matches. The germline V gene encodes CDR1 SGDLS and CDR2 YYNGEE. The CDR3 length is 14 residues. The CDR3 sequence: CASSDRLAGATQYF. CDR3 sequence (DNA): TGTGCCAGCAGCGATAGACTAGCGGGAGCTACGCAGTATTTT.

The chain combines TRBV6-5 with TRBJ2-3; D remains unclear. The CDR3 totals 14 residues. The germline gives CDR1 MNHEY, CDR2 SVGAGI. V gave up 1 base and J gave up 2 bases, with 7 bases separating them. CDR3 coding DNA: TGTGCCAGCAGTTACTTCCAGGACACAGATACGCAGTATTTT. Its protein is CASSYFQDTDTQYF.

The chain combines TRBV5-5 with TRBJ1-3, with 7 nucleotides matching TRBD1. Germline-derived CDR1 and CDR2 are SGHKS and YYEKEE (reference sequence). V lost 3 bases and J lost 4; bases outside the gene matches: 10. The CDR3 has 16 residues. CDR3 DNA sequence: TGTGCCAGCAGCTGGATAACCGGGACAGAAGGAAACACCATATATTTT. Amino acid sequence: CASSWITGTEGNTIYF.

The chain joins TRBV5-1 to TRBJ1-5, with D possibly being TRBD1 (5 bases). In germline, CDR1 is SGHRS, CDR2 YFSETQ. V was cut by 4 bases and J by 1 base, with 15 bases left in between. This CDR3 is built from 16 residues. CDR3: CASSEIQVPSNQPQHF. CDR3 bases: TGCGCCAGCAGCGAAATACAGGTCCCGAGCAATCAGCCCCAGCATTTT.

The rearrangement joins TRBV2 to TRBJ1-5, with TRBD1 matching over 8 bases. The J segment lost 5 bases and the V segment lost 8 bases, leaving 8 bases of the junction unmatched. This CDR3 contains 14 residues. Germline-derived CDR1 and CDR2 are SNHLY and FYNNEI. CDR3 nucleotides: TGTGCCAGCGGACAGGGTAATAGGGATCAGCCCCAGCATTTT. Encoded protein: CASGQGNRDQPQHF.

The V gene is TRBV18, the J gene TRBJ1-2, with 7 nucleotides matching TRBD1. J lost 0 bases, V lost 3 bases, and 7 bases had no gene match. The germline V gene encodes CDR1 KGHSH and CDR2 LQKENI. The CDR3 loop spans 16 amino acids. CDR3 DNA sequence: TGTGCCAGCTCACCGGTCACAGGGGACGCTAACTATGGCTACACCTTC. Residues: CASSPVTGDANYGYTF.

This sequence joins TRBV11-3 and TRBJ1-1, with 12 bases matching TRBD1. The CDR3 is 16 amino acids. Germline V CDR1 and CDR2: SGHNT, YENEEA. Trimming at V came to 5 bases and at J to 3 bases, leaving 7 bases not matched to a gene. DNA of the CDR3: TGTGCCAGCAGCCCAGGGACAGGGGGCTTGTACACTGAAGCTTTCTTT. Translating it yields CASSPGTGGLYTEAFF.

This clone came up a few times. The chain is built from TRBV3-1 (or the pseudogene TRBV3-2) and TRBJ2-6; TRBD1 agrees at 9 bases. V lost 4 bases to trimming and J lost 0 bases; unmatched junction nucleotides: 4. The germline gives CDR1 LGHDT, CDR2 YNNKEL (reference sequence). The CDR3 is 17 amino acids. The CDR3 DNA sequence: TGTGCCAGCAGCCTGGGGACAGGGAGCTCTGGGGCCAACGTCCTGACTTTC. It yields the protein CASSLGTGSSGANVLTF.

The CDR3 is CASSQDLAGGLYNEQFF. The CDR3, as DNA: TGTGCCAGCAGCCAAGATTTAGCGGGAGGGCTATACAATGAGCAGTTCTTC. The genes are TRBV3-1 (or the pseudogene TRBV3-2) and TRBJ2-1, with 11 bases aligning to TRBD2. Unmatched junction bases numbered 5, after V lost 0 bases and J lost 4 bases. There are 17 residues in the CDR3. From germline, CDR1 is LGHDT and CDR2 YNNKEL (reference sequence).

V and J are TRBV28 and TRBJ2-7, with a tentative D call TRBD2 (7 bases). Germline values: CDR1 MDHEN, CDR2 SYDVKM. This CDR3 region has 16 residues. The V end was cut by 6 bases, the J end by 1 base, with 19 bases between. The CDR3, as DNA: TGTGCCAGCAGAGTGGGGGGGGGCGGACTATCCTACGAGCAGTACTTC. Translating gives CASRVGGGGLSYEQYF. The whole variable domain, remainder taken from reference TRBV28 and TRBJ2-7, is DVKVTQSSRYLVKRTGEKVFLECVQDMDHENMFWYRQDPGLGLRLIYFSYDVKMKEKGDIPEGYSVSREKKERFSLILESASTNQTSMYLCASRVGGGGLSYEQYFGPGTRLTVT.

A few counts support this clone. The V gene is TRBV19, the J gene TRBJ1-1, with D perhaps TRBD1 (5 bases). This CDR3 is built from 18 residues. Germline CDR1 reads LNHDA; CDR2 reads SQIVND (reference sequence). The V end lost 6 bases, the J end lost 1 base, and 24 bases lay between the germline ends. The CDR3 bases are TGTGCCAGTAGGAGTGGGTTGGTTCGGGACTCCGGGAACACTGAAGCTTTCTTT. Its translation: CASRSGLVRDSGNTEAFF.

This clone was observed a few times. The chain recombines TRBV15 with TRBJ2-7, with 7 bases aligning to TRBD1. V shed 1 base, J shed 0 bases, and the junction held 3 bases outside the gene matches. Germline V gene lookup returns CDR1 LNHNV and CDR2 YYDKDF (reference sequence). CDR3 length: 15 residues. The CDR3 DNA sequence: TGTGCCACCAGCAGAGTCAGGGGGAGCTCCTACGAGCAGTACTTC. This codes for CATSRVRGSSYEQYF.

The chain combines TRBV23-1 with TRBJ1-1, with no clear D. TRBV23-1 is known as an ORF, though its function is uncertain. This CDR3 comprises 12 residues. Trimming removed 9 bases at V and 1 base at J, with 9 bases between. This chain's CDR3 is CAREAGNTEAFF. CDR3 nucleotide sequence: TGCGCCAGGGAGGCCGGGAACACTGAAGCTTTCTTT.

The chain uses TRBV6-1 and TRBJ1-5; perhaps TRBD1 as D (5 bases). In germline, CDR1 is MNHNS, CDR2 SASEGT. V was clipped by 3 bases and J by 5 bases, with 14 bases between them. This CDR3 region has 15 residues. CDR3 in DNA: TGTGCCAGCAGTGAGTTCCAGGGTATTCATCAGCCCCAGCATTTT. Translation gives CASSEFQGIHQPQHF.

V and J are TRBV12-1 and TRBJ2-3; the table's D call, TRBD2, has no DNA check behind it. TRBV12-1 is noted as a pseudogene. The CDR3 is made up of 22 amino acids. CDR3 in DNA: TGTGCCAGCAGCTTTAGGGGGTTTAGCGGGAGGCAACCCTGGTTTAGAACAGATACGCAGTATTTT. This translates into CASSFRGFSGRQPWFRTDTQYF.

The chain links TRBV7-9 to TRBJ2-5; 7 bases agree with TRBD2. The ends lost 4 bases at V and 9 bases at J; junction bases unmatched: 11. Per the germline V gene, CDR1 is SEHNR and CDR2 is FQNEAQ (reference sequence). The CDR3 runs to 14 residues. CDR3 in DNA: TGTGCCAGCAGCTCCGCTAGCGGTAGAGAACCCCAGTACTTC. Protein product: CASSSASGREPQYF.

V gene TRBV2 combines with J gene TRBJ2-3; D gene unclear. Per germline, CDR1 SNHLY and CDR2 FYNNEI. V lost 8 bases and J 0 bases, leaving 18 bases between the germline ends. The CDR3 spans 16 residues. CDR3 nucleotides: TGTGCCAGCCAAAATTTGGTGATTACTAGCACAGATACGCAGTATTTT. Translated, it gives CASQNLVITSTDTQYF.

The J gene is TRBJ2-1, the V gene TRBV30; tentatively, D is TRBD2 (7 bases). Germline values: CDR1 GTSNPN, CDR2 SVGIG (reference sequence). The CDR3 is 16 residues long. V was clipped by 3 bases and J by 4 bases, with 19 bases between them. The CDR3 is CAWRRGGGEAYNEQFF. As DNA, the CDR3 is TGTGCCTGGAGAAGAGGAGGGGGGGAGGCTTACAATGAGCAGTTCTTC.

This CDR3 is CASSRPGVNEQFF. The CDR3, as DNA: TGTGCCAGCAGCCGTCCGGGTGTCAATGAGCAGTTCTTC. V usage is TRBV7-9 and J usage is TRBJ2-1; D unresolved. Germline V CDR1 and CDR2: SEHNR, FQNEAQ (reference sequence). The CDR3 runs to 13 residues. The V and J ends lost 5 bases and 6 bases respectively, with 11 bases between them.

This rearrangement joins TRBV28 to TRBJ1-2, with TRBD1 identical over 8 bases. The V and J ends lost 3 bases and 5 bases, in that order; junction bases with no gene match: 14. CDR1 and CDR2 from the germline V gene are MDHEN and SYDVKM. The CDR3 has 17 residues. The CDR3 is CASSLSALTGDWYGYTF. The DNA for the CDR3 is TGTGCCAGCAGTTTGAGTGCGTTGACAGGGGATTGGTATGGCTACACCTTC.

The V call is TRBV9, the J call TRBJ2-3; 12 bases are shared with TRBD2. Per germline, CDR1 SGDLS and CDR2 YYNGEE. This CDR3 has 16 amino acids. Trimming removed 3 bases from V and 1 base from J; junction bases left unmatched: 3. DNA of the CDR3: TGTGCCAGCAGCGCGACTAGCGGGAGAGGCACAGATACGCAGTATTTT. Its protein product is CASSATSGRGTDTQYF.

The gene calls are TRBV7-2 and TRBJ2-3; 7 positions agree with TRBD1. The CDR3 contains 15 residues. The V segment lost 4 bases and the J segment 3 bases; nucleotides outside the gene matches: 7. Per the germline V gene, CDR1 is SGHTA and CDR2 is FQGNSA. The CDR3 bases are TGTGCCAGCAGCTCCCCCGCAGGGGGAACAGATACGCAGTATTTT. It specifies CASSSPAGGTDTQYF.

The chain has TRBV5-1 and TRBJ2-5; 9 bases are shared with TRBD2. In germline, CDR1 is SGHRS, CDR2 YFSETQ. After removal of 0 bases from V and 5 bases from J, the junction contained 11 bases not matched to a gene. The CDR3 length is 17 residues. CDR3 sequence reads: CASSLVLGGGARETQYF. The CDR3 coding sequence is TGCGCCAGCAGCTTGGTTCTTGGCGGGGGGGCCAGGGAGACCCAGTACTTC.

This clone has only one observation. The chain carries TRBV19 and TRBJ2-5; 12 bases map to TRBD1. From germline, CDR1 is LNHDA and CDR2 SQIVND (reference sequence). This CDR3 has 16 amino acids. J gave up 4 bases and V 6 bases, and 9 bases lay outside the gene matches. The CDR3 loop is CASRDPGQGAGETQYF. CDR3 coding DNA: TGTGCCAGTAGAGACCCGGGACAGGGGGCTGGAGAGACCCAGTACTTC. The entire variable domain, with the rest obtained from reference TRBV19 and TRBJ2-5, is as follows: DGGITQSPKYLFRKEGQNVTLSCEQNLNHDAMYWYRQDPGQGLRLIYYSQIVNDFQKGDIAEGYSVSREKKESFPLTVTSAQKNPTAFYLCASRDPGQGAGETQYFGPGTRLLVL.

The chain employs TRBV29-1 and TRBJ2-7; weak D call: TRBD1 (6 bases). V lost 7 bases and J 1 base, leaving 20 bases between the germline ends. The germline V gene encodes CDR1 SQVTM and CDR2 ANQGSEA. The CDR3 extends over 15 amino acids. The CDR3 sequence is CSALTRQETSYEQYF. CDR3 nucleotide sequence: TGCAGCGCCCTAACTCGACAGGAGACGTCCTACGAGCAGTACTTC.

Only a few counts were recorded for this clone. The chain uses TRBV7-6 and TRBJ2-7; D perhaps matches TRBD2 (7 bases). This CDR3 region has 14 residues. V lost 4 bases and J 2 bases, leaving 12 bases between the germline ends. The germline V gene has CDR1 SGHVS and CDR2 FNYEAQ. In DNA form, the CDR3 reads TGTGCCAGCAGCTACTCGGGGGGCGCCTACGAGCAGTACTTC. Translated: CASSYSGGAYEQYF.

The chain has TRBV4-1 and TRBJ2-7; 7 bases agree with TRBD2. Per the germline V gene, CDR1 is MGHRA and CDR2 is YSYEKL. The CDR3 has 16 amino acids. V gave up 0 bases and J gave up 1 base; unmatched junction bases: 6. In DNA form, the CDR3 reads TGCGCCAGCAGCCAAGAGACCAAGCGGGAATCCTACGAGCAGTACTTC. This encodes CASSQETKRESYEQYF.

The gene calls are TRBV9 and TRBJ1-3; D remains unclear. Trimming pared 0 bases from V and 0 bases from J, leaving 10 bases between. CDR1 and CDR2 (germline): SGDLS, YYNGEE. The CDR3 spans 16 residues. The DNA for the CDR3 is TGTGCCAGCAGCGTAGGGGCCGGAAACTCTGGAAACACCATATATTTT. It yields the protein CASSVGAGNSGNTIYF.

This clone was seen just once. The chain links TRBV20-1 to TRBJ1-2; D uncertain. CDR1 and CDR2 from the germline V gene are DFQATT and SNEGSKA (reference sequence). CDR3 size: 11 residues. V lost 3 bases and J lost 3, with 5 bases in between. CDR3 DNA: TGCAGTGCTAGTGCCGACTATGGCTACACCTTC. Its protein is CSASADYGYTF.

The chain links TRBV7-9 to TRBJ2-3; D uncertain. The ends were cut back, 1 base at V and 6 bases at J, with 11 bases in the middle. The V gene's germline CDR1 is SEHNR and CDR2 FQNEAQ (reference sequence). The CDR3 loop spans 14 amino acids. The CDR3 bases are TGTGCCAGCAGCTTAGGATCTAGTATGGATACGCAGTATTTT. This gives the protein CASSLGSSMDTQYF.